This TCR beta chain stems from a study of OX40 agonist ivuxolimab in advanced cancers. The CDR3 spans 14 residues. Germline CDR1 is LNHDA and CDR2 is SQIVND (reference sequence). V shed 6 bases, J shed 3 bases, and the junction held 3 bases outside the gene matches. Clones were sequenced by immunoSEQ multiplex PCR, and TCRdb holds only the in-frame ones, with some missing. The sample has 55,000 to 80,000 clones; approximately 86% are singletons. J is TRBJ2-3 and V is TRBV19, with 10 bases identical to TRBD1. The clonotype comes from an adult with an advanced solid tumor such as melanoma, head and neck, liver or kidney cancer. This material consisted of CD4+ or CD8+ T cells sorted from blood, taken in a trial of the OX40 agonist ivuxolimab. CDR3 in DNA: TGTGCCAGTAGAGACAGGGGGCGGACAGATACGCAGTATTTT. It is translated as CASRDRGRTDTQYF.